Sequencing of this T cell receptor beta chain was carried out in a study of T cell responses to AZD1222 COVID-19 vaccine. Overall study findings and caveats: There were repertoire samples only from the period after the peak T cell response. The number of AZD1222 recipients seropositive at baseline was only 6 or 7. Unmutated regions of variants are reportedly targeted by nearly half of spike-specific TCRs.

Method: immunoSEQ multiplex PCR; TCRdb's copy keeps in-frame clones and lacks some. The table includes 130,000 or so clones, approximately 93% detected once. Concerning this clone itself: Its antigen is unidentified.

Trimming removed 5 bases from V and 7 bases from J; junction bases left unmatched: 7. This CDR3 has 13 residues. The germline V gene encodes CDR1 MDHEN and CDR2 SYDVKM. This clonotype was sampled from an adult in good health. The input for sequencing was peripheral blood, taken on day 0 of AZD1222 vaccination. The chain has TRBV28 and TRBJ1-2, with 7 nucleotides matching TRBD1. CDR3 loop: CASSGGTVSGYTF. Here the CDR3 DNA reads TGTGCCAGCAGTGGGGGGACAGTCAGTGGCTACACCTTC.